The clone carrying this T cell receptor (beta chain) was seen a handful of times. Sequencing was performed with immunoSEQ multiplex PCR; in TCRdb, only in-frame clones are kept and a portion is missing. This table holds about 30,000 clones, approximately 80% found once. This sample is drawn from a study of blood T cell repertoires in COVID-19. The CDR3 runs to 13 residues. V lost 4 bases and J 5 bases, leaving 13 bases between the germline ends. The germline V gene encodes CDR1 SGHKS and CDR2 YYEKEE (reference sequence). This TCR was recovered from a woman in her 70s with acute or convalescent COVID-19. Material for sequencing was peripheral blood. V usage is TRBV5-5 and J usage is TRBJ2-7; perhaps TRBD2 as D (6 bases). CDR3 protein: CASSPEGRDEQYF. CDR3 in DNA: TGTGCCAGCAGCCCGGAGGGTAGGGACGAGCAGTACTTC.